This TCR beta chain stems from a study of tumor-infiltrating lymphocytes in primary liver carcinoma. In the study overall: Measuring roughly 4.2 to 10 cm across, the tumors were staged as T1-T3 N0M0.

Study-wide results and caveats: The 250 largest clones made up significantly more of tumor than blood repertoires (p = 0.039). Among the pair types, tumor region pairs showed more overlap than tumor-adjacent and tumor-blood pairs.

The V gene lost 2 bases and the J gene lost 0 bases, with 7 bases spanning the gap. This CDR3 comprises 14 residues. Germline V CDR1 and CDR2: MDHEN, SYDVKM. In the case of this clonotype: Its specificity is not known.

Alongside blood RNA obtained from unsorted whole blood, germline DNA was also extracted. None of the patients had received treatment, and all had chronic HBV infection. Production of TCR beta cDNA used 400 to 650 ng total RNA together with a constant-region primer. Each TCR beta library was derived from three nested multiplex PCR rounds that employed slightly modified ARM-PCR. Rounds one and two of PCR, each of 10 to 11 cycles, were primed with TRBV1-TRBV30 forward primers and a C-beta reverse primer. TCRdb independently ran MiXCR on the multiplex PCR reads; one entry per CDR3 protein. The sample holds around 330,000 distinct CDR3 sequences; approximately 60% are singletons and the top ten take 9% to 10%.

The sequenced material came from peripheral blood. The gene calls are TRBV28 and TRBJ2-5, with D perhaps matching TRBD2 (6 bases). This sequence originates from a man aged 40-50 years with primary liver carcinoma and hepatitis B virus infection. The CDR3 is CASSLSGYQETQYF. CDR3 nucleotides: TGTGCCAGCAGTTTAAGCGGGTACCAAGAGACCCAGTACTTC.